These T cell receptor beta chains were read from a single sample in a study of shared clonotypes between healthy human individuals. The method was immunoSEQ multiplex PCR; TCRdb's version includes in-frame clones alone and lacks a portion of them. The sample holds about 490,000 clones, roughly 80% seen once. The sequencing sample was made of PBMCs. The receptors here all came from a middle-aged woman in good health. Some clones in this sample may be carry-over from other donors' samples. CDR3s include the opening cysteine and the closing phenylalanine or tryptophan. The D gene is left open where the match is weak. The listing skips clone size in some rows; elsewhere it reads once, few, many or a size class.

D: TRBD2
J: TRBJ2-7
V: TRBV10-3
size: NA
CDR3: CAISGILAEYYEQYF
DNA: TGTGCCATCAGTGGTATCCTAGCGGAATACTACGAGCAGTACTTC

D: NA
J: TRBJ1-2
V: TRBV7-9
size: NA
CDR3: CASSDPYNGYTF
DNA: TGTGCCAGCAGCGATCCCTATAATGGCTACACCTTC

D: TRBD2
J: TRBJ2-1
V: TRBV28
size: once
CDR3: CASSMSGAHNEQFF
DNA: TGTGCCAGCAGTATGAGCGGGGCCCACAATGAGCAGTTCTTC

D: NA
J: TRBJ2-7
V: TRBV10-2
size: NA
CDR3: CASSPGYEQYF
DNA: TGCGCCAGCAGCCCAGGCTACGAGCAGTACTTC

D: NA
J: TRBJ2-2
V: TRBV5-1
size: NA
CDR3: CASSLVPTGELFF
DNA: TGCGCCAGCAGCTTGGTACCCACCGGGGAGCTGTTTTTT

D: TRBD2
J: TRBJ2-5
V: TRBV4-2
size: NA
CDR3: CASSEGLAVQETQYF
DNA: TGTGCCAGCAGCGAGGGACTAGCGGTTCAAGAGACCCAGTACTTC

D: TRBD1
J: TRBJ2-7
V: TRBV19
size: NA
CDR3: CASRDRGAHEQYF
DNA: TGTGCCAGCAGGGACAGGGGAGCCCACGAGCAGTACTTC

D: NA
J: TRBJ2-7
V: TRBV7-2
size: NA
CDR3: CASSLSRGYEQYF
DNA: TGTGCCAGCAGCTTAAGCAGGGGCTACGAGCAGTACTTC

D: NA
J: TRBJ2-1
V: TRBV28
size: NA
CDR3: CASSLTGRTRNEQFF
DNA: TGTGCCAGCAGTTTAACCGGGAGAACCAGGAATGAGCAGTTCTTC

D: NA
J: TRBJ2-7
V: TRBV6-1
size: many
CDR3: CASSELAGVPSEQYF
DNA: TGTGCCAGCAGTGAACTGGCAGGGGTACCTTCCGAGCAGTACTTC

D: TRBD2
J: TRBJ2-7
V: TRBV5-1
size: NA
CDR3: CASSSGTSGRSYEQYF
DNA: TGCGCCAGCAGCTCAGGGACTAGCGGGAGATCCTACGAGCAGTACTTC

D: NA
J: TRBJ2-7
V: TRBV5-1
size: NA
CDR3: CASRGRDPYEQYF
DNA: TGCGCCAGCAGGGGACGGGACCCCTACGAGCAGTACTTC

D: TRBD1
J: TRBJ1-1
V: TRBV7-8
size: few
CDR3: CASSFETGLNTEAFF
DNA: TGTGCCAGCAGCTTTGAGACAGGGTTGAACACTGAAGCTTTCTTT

D: NA
J: TRBJ2-7
V: TRBV28
size: NA
CDR3: CASSPTATYEQYF
DNA: TGTGCCAGCAGCCCGACAGCCACCTACGAGCAGTACTTC

D: NA
J: TRBJ2-7
V: TRBV29-1
size: NA
CDR3: CSVARWASQSSYEQYF
DNA: TGCAGCGTTGCACGGTGGGCGAGCCAGAGCTCCTACGAGCAGTACTTC

D: NA
J: TRBJ2-7
V: TRBV5-1
size: NA
CDR3: CASSPTTSSEQYF
DNA: TGCGCCAGCAGCCCAACGACTAGTTCCGAGCAGTACTTC

D: NA
J: TRBJ1-3
V: TRBV27
size: NA
CDR3: CASIGGNTIYF
DNA: TGTGCCAGCATCGGAGGAAACACCATATATTTT

D: TRBD2
J: TRBJ2-1
V: TRBV5-8
size: few
CDR3: CASSLLAGNNEQFF
DNA: TGTGCCAGCAGCTTACTAGCGGGCAACAATGAGCAGTTCTTC

D: TRBD2
J: TRBJ2-1
V: TRBV7-3
size: many
CDR3: CASSLGGGRALSYNEQFF
DNA: TGTGCCAGCAGCTTAGGGGGCGGGAGGGCCCTCTCCTACAATGAGCAGTTCTTC

D: NA
J: TRBJ2-2
V: TRBV5-6
size: NA
CDR3: CASSLGLTNTGELFF
DNA: TGTGCCAGCAGTTTAGGGTTGACGAACACCGGGGAGCTGTTTTTT

D: NA
J: TRBJ2-7
V: TRBV5-6
size: NA
CDR3: CASSLDQQAQYF
DNA: TGTGCCAGCAGCTTGGATCAGCAGGCACAGTACTTC

D: TRBD1
J: TRBJ2-3
V: TRBV5-4
size: NA
CDR3: CASSLGQGSTDTQYF
DNA: TGTGCCAGCAGCTTGGGACAGGGGAGCACAGATACGCAGTATTTT

D: NA
J: TRBJ1-4
V: TRBV15
size: NA
CDR3: CATTEGGPNEKLFF
DNA: TGTGCCACCACCGAGGGGGGTCCTAATGAAAAACTGTTTTTT

D: NA
J: TRBJ1-4
V: TRBV28
size: NA
CDR3: CASSPHPGLPHNEKLFF
DNA: TGTGCCAGCAGTCCACACCCGGGGCTTCCCCACAACGAAAAACTGTTTTTT

D: NA
J: TRBJ2-2
V: TRBV28
size: NA
CDR3: CASLPTRGAGELFF
DNA: TGTGCCAGCTTACCAACCAGGGGTGCCGGGGAGCTGTTTTTT

D: NA
J: TRBJ2-7
V: TRBV6-5
size: NA
CDR3: CASCTGYEQYF
DNA: TGTGCCAGCTGCACCGGATACGAGCAGTACTTC

D: NA
J: TRBJ2-7
V: TRBV7-2
size: few
CDR3: CASSLVAGATTYEQYF
DNA: TGTGCCAGCAGCTTAGTGGCGGGGGCTACTACCTACGAGCAGTACTTC

D: NA
J: TRBJ2-3
V: TRBV5-1
size: NA
CDR3: CASGRDSTDTQYF
DNA: TGCGCCAGCGGGCGGGACAGCACAGATACGCAGTATTTT

D: NA
J: TRBJ1-1
V: TRBV9
size: NA
CDR3: CASSNMVGNTEAFF
DNA: TGTGCCAGCAGCAATATGGTGGGGAACACTGAAGCTTTCTTT

D: NA
J: TRBJ2-2
V: TRBV10-3
size: NA
CDR3: CAITGEEAGELFF
DNA: TGTGCCATCACGGGGGAGGAGGCCGGGGAGCTGTTTTTT

D: NA
J: TRBJ2-7
V: TRBV5-4
size: few
CDR3: CASSSRAQGEQYF
DNA: TGTGCCAGCAGCTCCCGGGCCCAGGGCGAGCAGTACTTC

D: NA
J: TRBJ1-2
V: TRBV21-1
size: few
CDR3: CASSKVGGTAQGDKRRTNYGYTF
DNA: TGTGCCAGCAGCAAAGTGGGGGGTACAGCCCAGGGGGACAAAAGAAGAACTAACTATGGCTACACCTTC

D: TRBD1
J: TRBJ1-5
V: TRBV28
size: NA
CDR3: CASSVTGGYQPQHF
DNA: TGTGCCAGCAGTGTGACAGGGGGTTATCAGCCCCAGCATTTT

D: TRBD2
J: TRBJ2-1
V: TRBV9
size: NA
CDR3: CASSVAPSGRAGFGNEQFF
DNA: TGTGCCAGCAGCGTAGCTCCTAGCGGGAGGGCCGGCTTCGGCAATGAGCAGTTCTTC

D: TRBD1
J: TRBJ1-2
V: TRBV6-5
size: NA
CDR3: CASSYGTGGGYTF
DNA: TGTGCCAGCAGTTACGGGACAGGGGGCGGCTACACCTTC

D: NA
J: TRBJ2-5
V: TRBV4-3
size: NA
CDR3: CASSQGRMETQYF
DNA: TGCGCCAGCAGCCAAGGAAGGATGGAGACCCAGTACTTC

D: NA
J: TRBJ2-2
V: TRBV2
size: NA
CDR3: CASSPQGPSGTGELFF
DNA: TGTGCCAGCAGTCCCCAGGGGCCCAGCGGCACCGGGGAGCTGTTTTTT

D: NA
J: TRBJ2-1
V: TRBV11-2
size: NA
CDR3: CASSLGVAAYSYNEQFF
DNA: TGTGCCAGCAGCTTAGGGGTAGCTGCTTACTCCTACAATGAGCAGTTCTTC

D: NA
J: TRBJ2-6
V: TRBV5-1
size: NA
CDR3: CASSLNGQAGANVLTF
DNA: TGCGCCAGCAGCTTGAACGGCCAGGCTGGGGCCAACGTCCTGACTTTC

D: NA
J: TRBJ1-2
V: TRBV30
size: NA
CDR3: CAWKGGGGYGYTF
DNA: TGTGCCTGGAAGGGGGGAGGGGGCTATGGCTACACCTTC

D: NA
J: TRBJ2-3
V: TRBV10-3
size: NA
CDR3: CAIRSGTTDTQYF
DNA: TGTGCCATCAGGTCGGGTACCACAGATACGCAGTATTTT

D: NA
J: TRBJ2-6
V: TRBV28
size: many
CDR3: CASKTSSGANVLTF
DNA: TGTGCCAGCAAAACCTCATCTGGGGCCAACGTCCTGACTTTC

D: TRBD1
J: TRBJ2-3
V: TRBV7-8
size: NA
CDR3: CASTLTGVSTDTQYF
DNA: TGTGCCAGCACCCTGACAGGGGTAAGCACAGATACGCAGTATTTT

D: NA
J: TRBJ2-4
V: TRBV18
size: NA
CDR3: CASSPPQNIQYF
DNA: TGTGCCAGCTCACCACCCCAAAACATTCAGTACTTC